One and the same sample provided the 4 T cell receptor beta chains below, sequenced in a study of CXCR3-negative and CXCR3-positive naive CD8 T cells. Carrying UMI labels, the TRB cDNA libraries were prepared through 5' RACE. TCRdb processed the 5' RACE reads again and assigns one entry to each CDR3 protein, with no DNA. The sample spans about 120,000 distinct CDR3 sequences; the ten largest clones claim about 0.48%. Sequenced: naive CXCR3- CD8+ T cells from blood. The subset was: CD45RO-CCR7+CD27+CD95- naive CD8+ T cells lacking CXCR3 (TNR3-). The receptor set was obtained from a human donor in good health. Some clones in this sample may be carry-over from other donors' samples.

V and J are TRBV7-9 and TRBJ2-1; TCRdb outputs TRBD2, but without DNA this stays unchecked. The CDR3 covers 15 residues. Germline values: CDR1 SEHNR, CDR2 FQNEAQ (reference sequence). The CDR3 protein is CASSTGLARYNEQFF.

This CDR3 reads CASSMEGSNQPQHF. V gene TRBV2 combines with J gene TRBJ1-5. Germline-derived CDR1 and CDR2 are SNHLY and FYNNEI. This CDR3 has 14 residues.

The gene calls are TRBV20-1 and TRBJ1-1; with no DNA, the TCRdb D assignment of TRBD1 cannot be verified. CDR1 DFQATT and CDR2 SNEGSKA come from the germline V gene (reference sequence). The length of the CDR3 is 11 residues. The CDR3 loop is CSASSLGGAFF.

J is TRBJ2-1 and V is TRBV20-1. The CDR3 has 14 residues. CDR1 is DFQATT and CDR2 is SNEGSKA in the germline V gene (reference sequence). CDR3: CSARDYSGYNEQFF.